What follows are 32 T cell receptor beta chains derived from one specimen sequenced in a study of T-cell reconstitution after alpha-beta-depleted transplantation in children. Unique molecular identifiers were built into the TCRbeta library. TCRdb recomputed calls from the PCR reads with MiXCR, one row per CDR3 protein. Among about 360,000 distinct CDR3 sequences listed, roughly 14% were seen once. Sequencing was performed on PBMCs, taken from the stem cell graft. Every receptor here comes from a human donor who donated a stem cell graft to a child with Fanconi anemia.

There are a few counts of this clonotype. The rearrangement links TRBV5-1 to TRBJ2-3, with unresolved D. Germline CDR1 reads SGHRS; CDR2 reads YFSETQ. V was shortened by 0 bases and J by 7 bases, with 15 bases between the two germline ends. This CDR3 is 15 amino acids long. The DNA for the CDR3 is TGCGCCAGCAGCTTGGATGAGGCATCCCCGCATACGCAGTATTTT. This translates into CASSLDEASPHTQYF.

J is TRBJ2-5 and V is TRBV5-4, with D possibly matching TRBD2 (6 bases). V was trimmed by 0 bases and J by 6 bases, leaving 9 bases between them. Germline lookup yields CDR1 SGHNT and CDR2 YYREEE (reference sequence). CDR3 size: 13 residues. Written as DNA, the CDR3 is TGTGCCAGCAGCTTGGGACTAGGGAAGACCCAGTACTTC. Translation: CASSLGLGKTQYF.

The chain joins TRBV12-3 or TRBV12-4 to TRBJ2-3; D unresolved. The CDR3 spans 10 residues. Trimming stripped 8 bases from V and 6 bases from J, with 6 bases between. CDR3 sequence (DNA): TGTGCCAGCGGTTACGATACGCAGTATTTT. This codes for CASGYDTQYF.

This sequence joins TRBV12-3 or TRBV12-4 and TRBJ2-3, with 7 bases matching TRBD2. CDR3 length: 17 residues. With 5 bases clipped from V and 2 bases from J, the junction kept 13 bases outside the gene matches. The CDR3 DNA is TGTGCCAGCAGTGACCAAGGACTAGTCCTATCCACAGATACGCAGTATTTT. Translated: CASSDQGLVLSTDTQYF.

This clonotype was observed a handful of times. The chain carries TRBV7-2 and TRBJ2-1; the D is unclear. The CDR3 extends over 15 amino acids. The V gene's germline CDR1 is SGHTA and CDR2 FQGNSA. V lost 4 bases and J lost 0, with 10 bases in between. CDR3 DNA: TGTGCCAGCAGCTCCCCCGAGCGCTCCTACAATGAGCAGTTCTTC. It specifies CASSSPERSYNEQFF.

J is TRBJ1-5 and V is TRBV2; D might be TRBD1 (5 bases). From germline, CDR1 is SNHLY and CDR2 FYNNEI. V was pared by 3 bases and J by 7 bases, with 7 bases between. The CDR3 extends over 12 amino acids. Written as DNA, the CDR3 is TGTGCCAGCAGTGAGGGGGAGCAGCCCCAGCATTTT. Translation: CASSEGEQPQHF.

V and J are TRBV7-8 and TRBJ2-2, with 7 nucleotides matching TRBD1. V lost 5 bases to trimming and J lost 5 bases; unmatched junction nucleotides: 2. The length of the CDR3 is 13 residues. Germline CDR1 SGHVS, CDR2 FQNEAQ. The CDR3 protein is CASSTGETGELFF. The CDR3, as DNA: TGTGCCAGCAGCACAGGGGAGACCGGGGAGCTGTTTTTT.

This clonotype was counted at least ten times. As DNA, the CDR3 is TGTGCCAGCACACCGGGACAGCCGAACACCGGGGAGCTGTTTTTT. It yields the protein CASTPGQPNTGELFF. This rearrangement joins TRBV5-5 to TRBJ2-2, with 7 bases aligning to TRBD1. Germline V gene sequence: CDR1 SGHKS, CDR2 YYEKEE (reference sequence). This CDR3 is built from 15 residues. V lost 6 bases, J lost 0 bases, and 5 bases stayed unmatched.

This clonotype was observed at least ten times. This chain joins TRBV6-4 and TRBJ2-3; D assignment may be TRBD1 or TRBD2 (6 bases each). The germline V gene has CDR1 MRHNA and CDR2 SNTAGT. There are 15 residues in the CDR3. The V and J ends lost 3 bases and 3 bases respectively, with 13 bases between them. In DNA, the CDR3 is TGTGCCAGCAGTGATGCAGGGGAGGCGACAGATACGCAGTATTTT. Its translation is CASSDAGEATDTQYF.

Only a few counts were recorded for this clonotype. The CDR3 is CASSLEAGPRDTQYF. The CDR3 nucleotides read TGTGCCAGCAGCTTAGAGGCGGGCCCGCGGGATACGCAGTATTTT. The chain carries TRBV7-6 and TRBJ2-3; maybe TRBD2 (5 bases). The germline CDR1 and CDR2 sequences are SGHVS and FNYEAQ. V was shortened by 1 base and J by 6 bases, with 14 bases between the two germline ends. CDR3 length: 15 residues. Variable domain in full (rest from reference TRBV7-6 and TRBJ2-3): GAGVSQSPRYKVTKRGQDVALRCDPISGHVSLYWYRQALGQGPEFLTYFNYEAQQDKSGLPNDRFSAERPEGSISTLTIQRTEQRDSAMYRCASSLEAGPRDTQYFGPGTRLTVL.

Worth noting for this clonotype: One junction end disagrees with the germline gene, perhaps due to a read error. V is TRBV4-2 and J is TRBJ2-1; 7 bases agree with TRBD1. CDR3 length: 15 residues. The germline V gene encodes CDR1 LGHNA and CDR2 YNFKEQ. This CDR3 reads CASSQDPDRANEEFF. CDR3 DNA: TGTGCCAGCAGCCAAGATCCCGACAGGGCTAATGAGGAGTTCTTC.

This clonotype was seen at least ten times. The genes are TRBV11-2 and TRBJ1-5; no clear D. The CDR3 runs to 13 residues. V lost 5 bases to trimming and J lost 3 bases, with 8 bases between them. The germline V gene has CDR1 SGHAT and CDR2 FQNNGV. The CDR3 DNA follows: TGTGCCAGCAGCATCAGGATCAATCAGCCCCAGCATTTT. As protein: CASSIRINQPQHF.

This clonotype has more than one count but fewer than ten. A read error may account for a junction end that differs from germline. The chain carries TRBV7-2 and TRBJ2-3; D possibly corresponds to TRBD2 (6 bases). Germline V lookup: CDR1 SGHTA, CDR2 FQGNSA. This CDR3 has 17 amino acids. The CDR3, as DNA: TGTGCCAGCAGTTTAGGGGCCCGGCGGGGCCTGGGAGATACGCAGTATTTT. Its protein product is CASSLGARRGLGDTQYF. Supplemented by reference TRBV7-2 and TRBJ2-3, the full variable domain reads GAGVSQSPSNKVTEKGKDVELRCDPISGHTALYWYRQSLGQGLEFLIYFQGNSAPDKSGLPSDRFSAERTGGSVSTLTIQRTQQEDSAVYLCASSLGARRGLGDTQYFGPGTRLTVL.

The V and J genes are TRBV10-1 and TRBJ2-1, with 7 bases that match TRBD2. Germline CDR1 WNHNN, CDR2 SYGVQD (reference sequence). The CDR3 length is 15 residues. V gave up 2 bases and J gave up 5 bases; unmatched junction bases: 6. The chain's CDR3 is CASSEVLAANNEQFF. The CDR3 bases are TGCGCCAGCAGTGAGGTTCTAGCGGCTAACAATGAGCAGTTCTTC.

The chain combines TRBV9 with TRBJ2-2, with D unclear. The CDR3 totals 16 residues. The germline V gene has CDR1 SGDLS and CDR2 YYNGEE. Deletions cut 1 base from V and 6 bases from J, with 16 bases between. CDR3 in DNA: TGTGCCAGCAGCGTATGCTGGCCCCCAGTTCCCGGGGAGCTGTTTTTT. Protein product: CASSVCWPPVPGELFF.

This clonotype was counted many times. V and J are TRBV12-3 or TRBV12-4 and TRBJ2-2; D gene uncertain. V dropped 6 bases and J dropped 4 bases, with 18 bases sitting between them. The CDR3 spans 16 residues. CDR3 sequence: CASSWPLLGSTGELFF. For the CDR3, the DNA is TGTGCCAGCAGCTGGCCCCTTTTAGGTAGCACCGGGGAGCTGTTTTTT.

This clonotype was counted a few times. The chain is built from TRBV11-2 and TRBJ1-3; D ambiguous. Germline V gene lookup returns CDR1 SGHAT and CDR2 FQNNGV. The CDR3 is 14 residues long. V was pared by 5 bases and J by 3 bases, with 11 bases between. The CDR3 loop reads CASSPRTSGNTIYF. CDR3 DNA sequence: TGTGCCAGCAGCCCTCGGACTAGTGGAAACACCATATATTTT. The whole variable domain, remainder taken from reference TRBV11-2 and TRBJ1-3, is EAGVAQSPRYKIIEKRQSVAFWCNPISGHATLYWYQQILGQGPKLLIQFQNNGVVDDSQLPKDRFSAERLKGVDSTLKIQPAKLEDSAVYLCASSPRTSGNTIYFGEGSWLTVV.

There are many counts of this clonotype. This chain connects TRBV7-2 to TRBJ2-2; the D gene is possibly TRBD2 (6 bases). V was pared by 1 base and J by 2 bases, with 8 bases between. CDR3 length: 15 amino acids. Germline lookup yields CDR1 SGHTA and CDR2 FQGNSA. The CDR3 sequence is CASSLGGGNTGELFF. CDR3 nucleotide sequence: TGTGCCAGCAGCTTAGGGGGAGGTAACACCGGGGAGCTGTTTTTT.

This clonotype appeared many times. The J gene is TRBJ2-5, the V gene TRBV7-2, with 9 positions matching TRBD2. Germline V lookup: CDR1 SGHTA, CDR2 FQGNSA. With 3 bases clipped from V and 5 bases from J, the junction kept 7 bases outside the gene matches. The CDR3 runs 15 residues. The CDR3: CASSFRASGEETQYF. CDR3 DNA: TGTGCCAGCAGCTTCCGGGCTAGCGGGGAGGAGACCCAGTACTTC.

This clonotype was picked up many times. The chain uses TRBV7-2 and TRBJ1-1; D remains unclear. With 5 bases removed from V and 2 bases from J, the gap between germline ends came to 12 bases. This CDR3 has 14 residues. CDR1 and CDR2 from the germline V gene are SGHTA and FQGNSA. The CDR3 coding sequence is TGTGCCAGCAGCCTCCGACACAGTAACACTGAAGCTTTCTTT. Translation: CASSLRHSNTEAFF.

This clonotype was observed a few times. The chain has TRBV19 and TRBJ2-1, with D perhaps matching TRBD1 or TRBD2 (5 bases each). V shed 10 bases and J shed 5 bases, with 18 bases lying between them. CDR1 and CDR2 from the germline V gene are LNHDA and SQIVND (reference sequence). The length of the CDR3 is 14 residues. CDR3 protein: CATRRGPDNNEQFF. CDR3 DNA sequence: TGTGCCACACGCCGGGGACCGGACAACAATGAGCAGTTCTTC.

The DNA for the CDR3 is TGTGCCAGCAGCCATTTGGACACCTACGAGCAGTACTTC. Translating gives CASSHLDTYEQYF. V usage is TRBV14 and J usage is TRBJ2-7; possible D gene TRBD1, 5 bases. In germline, CDR1 is SGHDN, CDR2 FVKESK. Trimming left V 3 bases short and J 2 bases short, with 8 bases between. The CDR3 extends over 13 amino acids.

The chain carries TRBV4-3 and TRBJ2-1, with D possibly being TRBD2 (5 bases). Germline V CDR1 and CDR2: LGHNA, YSLEER. The CDR3 covers 13 residues. With 2 bases removed from V and 10 bases from J, the gap between germline ends came to 12 bases. CDR3 protein: CASSQSFWEEQFF. DNA for the CDR3: TGCGCCAGCAGCCAAAGTTTCTGGGAGGAGCAGTTCTTC.

This clonotype was found many times. The chain carries TRBV12-3 or TRBV12-4 and TRBJ1-1; D is uncertain. This CDR3 region has 13 residues. The ends were cut back, 3 bases at V and 4 bases at J, with 9 bases in the middle. The CDR3 loop is CASSLMGGTEAFF. The CDR3 region has the DNA TGTGCCAGCAGTTTGATGGGAGGCACTGAAGCTTTCTTT.

A few counts support this clonotype. V and J are TRBV20-1 and TRBJ1-2; D gene uncertain. Trimming shortened V by 3 bases and J by 7 bases, and 15 bases separated the two germline ends. This CDR3 is 13 amino acids long. Germline CDR1 and CDR2: DFQATT and SNEGSKA (reference sequence). The CDR3 coding sequence is TGCAGTGCTAGTCCACAGCCTACTTTTGGCTACACCTTC. This gives the protein CSASPQPTFGYTF.

The chain carries TRBV4-3 and TRBJ2-5; TRBD2 might be the D (5 bases). Germline V gene sequence: CDR1 LGHNA, CDR2 YSLEER. V lost 1 base and J 1 base, leaving 22 bases between the germline ends. This CDR3 spans 19 amino acids. Here the CDR3 reads CASSQVDDPTTAFQETQYF. In nucleotides, the CDR3 is TGCGCCAGCAGCCAAGTAGATGATCCGACTACCGCCTTCCAAGAGACCCAGTACTTC.

The gene calls are TRBV20-1 and TRBJ1-6; D unclear. V lost 3 bases and J lost 0, with 9 bases in between. CDR1 DFQATT and CDR2 SNEGSKA come from the germline V gene (reference sequence). The CDR3 sequence is 15 residues long. The CDR3 reads CSARGWSSYNSPLHF. In nucleotides, the CDR3 is TGCAGTGCTAGGGGTTGGAGCTCCTATAATTCACCCCTCCACTTT.

The chain has TRBV7-8 and TRBJ2-2; 7 nucleotides match TRBD1. The germline V gene encodes CDR1 SGHVS and CDR2 FQNEAQ. The CDR3 has 14 amino acids. The V and J ends lost 5 bases and 4 bases, in that order; junction bases with no gene match: 4. The CDR3 reads CASSRTGATGELFF. CDR3 bases: TGTGCCAGCAGCCGAACAGGGGCCACCGGGGAGCTGTTTTTT.

This clonotype appeared a few times. This chain links TRBV12-3 or TRBV12-4 with TRBJ1-5; unclear D gene. V was cut by 2 bases and J by 7 bases, with 18 bases left in between. CDR3 size: 16 residues. CDR3 DNA sequence: TGTGCCAGCAGTTTAATTAGACCCCCGGGAATCCAGCCCCAGCATTTT. Protein: CASSLIRPPGIQPQHF.

The sample holds a few counts of this clonotype. This chain links TRBV5-1 with TRBJ1-1; D gene uncertain. Germline V CDR1 and CDR2: SGHRS, YFSETQ. This CDR3 is built from 14 residues. The germline V and J ends were trimmed by 3 bases and 3 bases, with 12 bases remaining between them. The CDR3 nucleotides are TGCGCCAGCAGCTCACTAGGTACGGACACTGAAGCTTTCTTT. Its protein product is CASSSLGTDTEAFF.

The rearrangement links TRBV9 to TRBJ1-4; D is perhaps TRBD1 (5 bases). V lost 3 bases and J lost 6, with 12 bases in between. The CDR3 extends over 14 amino acids. Germline CDR1 is SGDLS and CDR2 is YYNGEE. CDR3 sequence (DNA): TGTGCCAGCAGCGAAGGGACCCGAGATGAAAAACTGTTTTTT. As protein: CASSEGTRDEKLFF.

V usage is TRBV27 and J usage is TRBJ2-2, with 10 bases lining up with TRBD2. The CDR3 extends over 16 amino acids. The V gene end was trimmed by 4 bases and the J gene end by 1 base; junction bases not matched to a gene: 3. Germline V CDR1 and CDR2: MNHEY, SMNVEV (reference sequence). The CDR3 loop is CASSSRLAGNTGELFF. The CDR3 DNA reads TGTGCCAGCAGTTCCCGACTAGCGGGGAACACCGGGGAGCTGTTTTTT.